These T cell receptor beta chains were read from a single sample in a study of cytomegalovirus exposure and HLA in healthy donors. This table comes from immunoSEQ multiplex PCR, and its TCRdb copy is limited to in-frame clones, with some not included. Of roughly 61,000 clones listed, around 89% are singletons. Material: PBMCs. These receptors all stem from a man younger than 45 in good health and CMV-seropositive. CDR3s include the opening cysteine and the closing phenylalanine or tryptophan. D genes are given only for firm matches. Expanded clones get a size class; other rows say once, few or many, or leave the size out.

clone_size d_call j_call v_call cdr3_aa cdr3_nt
NA NA TRBJ1-1 TRBV7-9 CASSLVNTEAFF TGTGCCAGCAGCTTAGTAAACACTGAAGCTTTCTTT
NA NA TRBJ1-2 TRBV19 CATKTPTNYGYTF TGTGCCACTAAGACACCCACTAACTATGGCTACACCTTC
NA TRBD2 TRBJ2-1 TRBV27 CASSFRGTTPYNEQFF TGTGCCAGCAGTTTTAGAGGGACTACTCCTTACAATGAGCAGTTCTTC
few TRBD2 TRBJ2-7 TRBV6-1 CASSEAQAGAGYEQYF TGTGCCAGCAGTGAAGCCCAAGCGGGAGCCGGCTACGAGCAGTACTTC
NA TRBD1 TRBJ2-3 TRBV9 CASSPGQAITDTQYF TGTGCCAGCAGCCCCGGACAGGCGATCACAGATACGCAGTATTTT
NA TRBD1 TRBJ1-1 TRBV30 CAWSVEAGGARIF TGTGCCTGGAGTGTTGAGGCAGGGGGCGCCCGGATCTTT
few TRBD1 TRBJ1-6 TRBV6-4 CASSDSGQGASPLHF TGTGCCAGCAGTGACTCGGGACAGGGGGCTTCACCCCTCCACTTT
few TRBD2 TRBJ2-7 TRBV29-1 CSVESPTSGIYEQYF TGCAGCGTTGAATCTCCGACTAGCGGGATCTACGAGCAGTACTTC
NA NA TRBJ2-3 TRBV7-9 CASSSKGGDTDTQYF TGTGCCAGCAGCTCCAAGGGGGGGGACACAGATACGCAGTATTTT
NA TRBD1 TRBJ2-1 TRBV12-5 CASGLGRQGVGYEQFF TGTGCTAGTGGTTTGGGTAGACAGGGGGTGGGGTATGAGCAGTTCTTC
NA NA TRBJ1-6 TRBV27 CASSLTTGSPLHF TGTGCCAGCAGTTTGACGACAGGTTCACCCCTCCACTTT
NA NA TRBJ2-3 TRBV25-1 CASSEFGLVADTQYF TGTGCCAGCAGTGAATTCGGGTTAGTGGCAGATACGCAGTATTTT
NA TRBD1 TRBJ1-2 TRBV19 CASSIRGQSYGYTF TGTGCCAGTAGTATAAGGGGGCAGAGCTATGGCTACACCTTC
NA TRBD1 TRBJ1-6 TRBV9 CASSVGTGIDSPLHF TGTGCCAGCAGCGTAGGGACAGGGATTGATTCACCCCTCCACTTT
few NA TRBJ1-4 TRBV6-1 CASAATTNEKLFF TGTGCCAGCGCGGCCACAACTAATGAAAAACTGTTTTTT
NA NA TRBJ2-1 TRBV4-1 CASSQEVGVSSHEQFF TGCGCCAGCAGCCAAGAGGTGGGAGTGAGCTCGCATGAGCAGTTCTTC
NA TRBD1 TRBJ1-4 TRBV30 CAWGVAGGEKLFF TGTGCCTGGGGTGTCGCAGGGGGGGAAAAACTGTTTTTT
NA TRBD2 TRBJ2-7 TRBV4-1 CASSRRLAGPIYEQYF TGCGCCAGCAGCCGTCGACTAGCGGGGCCGATCTACGAGCAGTACTTC
NA NA TRBJ1-1 TRBV7-9 CASSSSRQVVTEAFF TGTGCCAGCAGCTCCAGTCGACAGGTTGTCACTGAAGCTTTCTTT
NA TRBD1 TRBJ1-1 TRBV5-1 CASSWAGGLSTEAFF TGCGCCAGCAGCTGGGCAGGGGGTCTTAGCACGGAAGCTTTCTTT
once NA TRBJ1-5 TRBV6-5 CASRQTGSGNQPQHF TGTGCCAGCAGACAAACAGGGTCGGGCAATCAGCCCCAGCATTTT
NA NA TRBJ1-5 TRBV27 CASSLLGGGQPQHF TGTGCCAGCAGTTTATTGGGAGGTGGTCAGCCCCAGCATTTT
NA TRBD1 TRBJ2-5 TRBV5-1 CASSVRQGFKETQYF TGCGCCAGCAGCGTAAGACAGGGGTTCAAAGAGACCCAGTACTTC